This T cell receptor beta chain was retrieved from a study of T-cell memory formation after mild COVID-19. Looking at the study overall: Clustering of TCRs was largely donor specific.

Germline V gene lookup returns CDR1 SGHTA and CDR2 FQGTGA. CDR3 size: 18 residues. The ends were cut back, 2 bases at V and 1 base at J, with 15 bases in the middle. Constant-segment primers were used for 5'RACE, and the resulting TCR alpha and TCR beta cDNA libraries carried sample barcodes and UMIs. TCRdb itself ran the 5' RACE reads through MiXCR, one entry per CDR3 protein. This sample has 550,000 to 600,000 distinct CDR3 sequences; about a fifth occur once, and the top ten carry about 8.7%. Study-level results: Later expanders leaned toward CD4+, whereas clones contracting from day 15 to 85 were balanced CD4/CD8. Whether day 37 second-wave clones are SARS-CoV-2-specific was not confirmed.

A note on this clonotype: Its matching antigen is unknown.

The sequenced material came from PBMCs or a T cell subset sorted from them (not recorded which). The TCR was taken from an adult woman who had mild COVID-19 (a few samples of this study predate the infection). Cell type and time point are not known. The V and J genes are TRBV7-3 and TRBJ2-6; weak D call: TRBD1 (5 bases). CDR3 sequence reads: CASSLGLGAGSGANVLTF. In DNA, the CDR3 is TGTGCCAGCAGCTTAGGCCTTGGGGCTGGGTCTGGGGCCAACGTCCTGACTTTC.